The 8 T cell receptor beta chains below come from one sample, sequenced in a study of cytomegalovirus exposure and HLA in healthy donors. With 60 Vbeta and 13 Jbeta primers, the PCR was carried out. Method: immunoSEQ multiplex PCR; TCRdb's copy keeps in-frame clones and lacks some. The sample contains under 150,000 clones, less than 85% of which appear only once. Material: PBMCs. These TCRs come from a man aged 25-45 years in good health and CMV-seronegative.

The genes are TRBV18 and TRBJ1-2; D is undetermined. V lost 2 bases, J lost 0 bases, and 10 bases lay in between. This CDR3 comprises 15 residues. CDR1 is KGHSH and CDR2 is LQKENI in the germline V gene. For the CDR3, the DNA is TGTGCCAGCTCACCAAGTCCACCAGCTAACTATGGCTACACCTTC. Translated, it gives CASSPSPPANYGYTF.

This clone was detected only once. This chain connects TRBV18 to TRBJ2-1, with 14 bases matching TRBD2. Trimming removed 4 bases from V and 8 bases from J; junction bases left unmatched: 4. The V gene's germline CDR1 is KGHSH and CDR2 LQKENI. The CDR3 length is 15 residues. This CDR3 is CASSHGLAGGYEQFF. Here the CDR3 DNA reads TGTGCCAGCTCACACGGACTAGCGGGAGGTTATGAGCAGTTCTTC.

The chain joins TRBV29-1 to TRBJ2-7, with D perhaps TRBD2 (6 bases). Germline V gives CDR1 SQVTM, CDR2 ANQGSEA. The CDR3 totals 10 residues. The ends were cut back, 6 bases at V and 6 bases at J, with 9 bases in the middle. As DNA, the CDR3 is TGCAGCGTGGGGGAGGTCGAGCAGTACTTC. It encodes CSVGEVEQYF.

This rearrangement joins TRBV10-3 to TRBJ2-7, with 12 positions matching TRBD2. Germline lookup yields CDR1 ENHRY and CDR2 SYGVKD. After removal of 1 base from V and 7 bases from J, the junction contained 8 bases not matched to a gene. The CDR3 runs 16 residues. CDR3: CAISELASGRVGEQYF. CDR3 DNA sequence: TGTGCCATCAGTGAGTTAGCTAGCGGGAGGGTGGGAGAGCAGTACTTC.

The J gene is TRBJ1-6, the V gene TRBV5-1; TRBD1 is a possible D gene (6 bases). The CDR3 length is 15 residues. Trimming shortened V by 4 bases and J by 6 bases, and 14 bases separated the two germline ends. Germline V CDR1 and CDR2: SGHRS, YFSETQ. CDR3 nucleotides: TGCGCCAGCAGCCGGGGGGGACAAACTAATTCACCCCTCCACTTT. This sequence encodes CASSRGGQTNSPLHF.

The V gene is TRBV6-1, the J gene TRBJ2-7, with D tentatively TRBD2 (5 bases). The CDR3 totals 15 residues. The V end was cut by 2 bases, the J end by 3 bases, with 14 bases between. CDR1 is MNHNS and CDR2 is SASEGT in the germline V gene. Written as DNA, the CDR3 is TGTGCCAGCAGTGAACTTCGAGGGTGGATCTACGAGCAGTACTTC. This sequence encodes CASSELRGWIYEQYF.

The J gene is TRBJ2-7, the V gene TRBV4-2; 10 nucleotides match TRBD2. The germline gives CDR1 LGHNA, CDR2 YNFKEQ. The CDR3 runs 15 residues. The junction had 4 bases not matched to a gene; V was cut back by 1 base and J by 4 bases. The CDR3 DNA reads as TGTGCCAGCAGCCAAGCTCTAGCGGGAGCTTACGAGCAGTACTTC. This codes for CASSQALAGAYEQYF.

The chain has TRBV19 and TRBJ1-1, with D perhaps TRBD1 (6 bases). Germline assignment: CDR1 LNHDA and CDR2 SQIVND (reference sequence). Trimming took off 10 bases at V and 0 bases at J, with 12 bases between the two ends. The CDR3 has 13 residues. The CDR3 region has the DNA TGTGCCACCACCGACAGGATGAACACTGAAGCTTTCTTT. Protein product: CATTDRMNTEAFF.